The 7 T cell receptor beta chains listed next were all sequenced from one sample in a study of T cell repertoires in cytomegalovirus infection. MiXCR was run by TCRdb on the reads, yielding one entry per CDR3 protein. The sample shows about 180,000 distinct CDR3 sequences, approximately 21% of them seen only once. Their antigen targets remain unknown. Sample: CD8+ T cells from cultured PBMCs, taken from culture after CMV antigen stimulation. These receptors came from a human donor in good health (CMV status not recorded). Some clones in this sample may be carry-over from other donors' samples.

This clonotype was counted only a few times. The V gene is TRBV7-2, the J gene TRBJ2-7; 12 bases agree with TRBD2. Germline lookup yields CDR1 SGHTA and CDR2 FQGNSA. V shed 2 bases, J shed 5 bases, and the junction held 7 bases outside the gene matches. The CDR3 sequence is 16 residues long. CDR3 nucleotide sequence: TGTGCCAGCAGCTTATCGGCTAGCGGGGGGGCCAACGAGCAGTACTTC. Translating it yields CASSLSASGGANEQYF.

This clonotype occurred a few times. The chain links TRBV7-8 to TRBJ1-2, with D perhaps matching TRBD1 (6 bases). Germline CDR1 SGHVS, CDR2 FQNEAQ. This CDR3 is 15 amino acids long. V lost 3 bases and J lost 5, with 16 bases in between. The CDR3 DNA reads TGTGCCAGCAGCTTCATAGAGGGGGGAGGTTATGGCTACACCTTC. It encodes CASSFIEGGGYGYTF.

In this sample, this clonotype turned up a few times. The chain is built from TRBV11-2 and TRBJ2-5; D unclear. The CDR3 runs to 12 residues. Germline V gene lookup returns CDR1 SGHAT and CDR2 FQNNGV. V gave up 2 bases and J gave up 2 bases, with 3 bases separating them. The CDR3 region is CASSLRQETQYF. The CDR3 region has the DNA TGTGCCAGCAGCTTAAGACAAGAGACCCAGTACTTC.

This rearrangement joins TRBV7-9 to TRBJ1-5; D possibly corresponds to TRBD1 (6 bases). Germline V CDR1 and CDR2: SEHNR, FQNEAQ (reference sequence). The CDR3 has 15 amino acids. V was shortened by 5 bases and J by 4 bases, with 15 bases between the two germline ends. The DNA for the CDR3 is TGTGCCAGCAGCCCACCGGACAGCATGAATCAGCCCCAGCATTTT. Translated, it gives CASSPPDSMNQPQHF.

This clonotype was observed a handful of times. This chain joins TRBV2 and TRBJ1-3; perhaps TRBD1 as D (5 bases). Trimming cost V 1 base and J 8 bases, with 15 bases left between them. The germline CDR1 and CDR2 sequences are SNHLY and FYNNEI. The CDR3 is made up of 15 amino acids. Here the CDR3 reads CASSEDGTSGDTIYF. The CDR3 bases are TGTGCCAGCAGTGAAGATGGAACCTCGGGGGACACCATATATTTT.

V is TRBV7-9 and J is TRBJ2-1; D may be TRBD1 (6 bases). This CDR3 spans 13 amino acids. Germline lookup yields CDR1 SEHNR and CDR2 FQNEAQ (reference sequence). Between the trimmed V and J ends, which lost 3 bases and 10 bases, there was a span of 13 bases. The CDR3 DNA reads TGTGCCAGCAGCTTTGCGGACAGTCGCGAGCAGTTCTTC. It specifies CASSFADSREQFF.

V is TRBV7-2 and J is TRBJ2-7; the D is unclear. V lost 0 bases to trimming and J lost 9 bases, with 18 bases between them. In germline, CDR1 is SGHTA, CDR2 FQGNSA. This CDR3 comprises 15 residues. CDR3 loop: CASSLATAGALGQYF. The CDR3 DNA sequence: TGTGCCAGCAGCTTAGCCACAGCAGGCGCCCTGGGGCAGTACTTC.